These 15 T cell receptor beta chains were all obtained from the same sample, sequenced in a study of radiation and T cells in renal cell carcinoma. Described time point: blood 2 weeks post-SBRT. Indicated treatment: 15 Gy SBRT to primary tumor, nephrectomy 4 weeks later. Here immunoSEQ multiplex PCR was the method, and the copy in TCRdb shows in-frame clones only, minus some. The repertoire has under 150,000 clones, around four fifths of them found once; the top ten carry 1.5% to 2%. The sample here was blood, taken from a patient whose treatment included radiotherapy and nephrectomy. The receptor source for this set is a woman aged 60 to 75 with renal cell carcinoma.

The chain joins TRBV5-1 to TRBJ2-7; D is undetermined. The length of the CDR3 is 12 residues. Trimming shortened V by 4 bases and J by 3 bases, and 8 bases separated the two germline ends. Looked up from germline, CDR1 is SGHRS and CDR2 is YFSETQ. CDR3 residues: CASSPDNYEQYF. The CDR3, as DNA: TGCGCCAGCAGCCCCGACAACTACGAGCAGTACTTC.

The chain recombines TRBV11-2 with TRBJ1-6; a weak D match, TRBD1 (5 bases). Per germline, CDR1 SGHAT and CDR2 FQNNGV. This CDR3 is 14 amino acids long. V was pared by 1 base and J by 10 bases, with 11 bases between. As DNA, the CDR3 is TGTGCCAGCAGCTTAGCGGGAAAGGGGTCACCCCTCCACTTT. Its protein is CASSLAGKGSPLHF.

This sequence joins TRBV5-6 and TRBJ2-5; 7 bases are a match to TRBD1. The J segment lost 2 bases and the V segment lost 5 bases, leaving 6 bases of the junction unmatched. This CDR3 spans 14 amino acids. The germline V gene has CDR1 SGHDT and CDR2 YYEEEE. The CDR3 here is CASRQGLSQETQYF. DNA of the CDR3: TGTGCCAGCAGACAGGGGTTAAGTCAAGAGACCCAGTACTTC.

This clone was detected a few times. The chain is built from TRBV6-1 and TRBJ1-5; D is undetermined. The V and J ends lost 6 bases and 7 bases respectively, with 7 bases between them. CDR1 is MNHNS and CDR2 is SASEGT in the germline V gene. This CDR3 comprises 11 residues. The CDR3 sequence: CASRLQQPQHF. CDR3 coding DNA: TGTGCCAGCAGACTACAACAGCCCCAGCATTTT.

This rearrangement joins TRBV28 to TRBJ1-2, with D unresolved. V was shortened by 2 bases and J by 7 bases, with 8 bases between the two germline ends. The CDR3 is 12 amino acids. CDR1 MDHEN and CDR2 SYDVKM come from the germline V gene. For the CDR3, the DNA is TGTGCCAGCAGTTTACTGTCAGTTGGCTACACCTTC. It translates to CASSLLSVGYTF.

CDR3 DNA: TGTGCCAGCAGCTTAGAATCCGGGGAGCTGTTTTTT. Protein sequence: CASSLESGELFF. This chain joins TRBV13 and TRBJ2-2; D is unresolved. V was trimmed by 1 base and J by 6 bases, leaving 3 bases between them. The CDR3 covers 12 residues. Germline V CDR1 and CDR2: PRHDT, FYEKMQ (reference sequence).

The CDR3 nucleotides read TGCGCCAGCAGCTGGGACTGGGCTACTGGAAACACCATATATTTT. This gives the protein CASSWDWATGNTIYF. The chain recombines TRBV5-1 with TRBJ1-3, with TRBD1 as a possible D gene (5 bases). Germline V gene data show CDR1 as SGHRS and CDR2 as YFSETQ. CDR3 length: 15 amino acids. V was cut by 3 bases and J by 2 bases, with 12 bases left in between.

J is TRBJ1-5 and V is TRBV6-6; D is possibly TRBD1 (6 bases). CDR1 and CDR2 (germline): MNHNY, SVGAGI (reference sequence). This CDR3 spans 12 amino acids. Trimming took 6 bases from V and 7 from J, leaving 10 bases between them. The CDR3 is CASRDRGQPQHF. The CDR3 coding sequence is TGTGCCAGCAGGGACAGAGGCCAGCCCCAGCATTTT.

CDR3 amino acids: CASSLAAGARREDIQYF. In nucleotides, the CDR3 is TGCGCCAGCAGCTTGGCCGCAGGGGCTCGCAGAGAGGACATTCAGTACTTC. The J gene is TRBJ2-4, the V gene TRBV5-1; D possibly corresponds to TRBD1 (6 bases). Germline V lookup: CDR1 SGHRS, CDR2 YFSETQ. This CDR3 is built from 17 residues. V was shortened by 0 bases and J by 8 bases, with 21 bases between the two germline ends.

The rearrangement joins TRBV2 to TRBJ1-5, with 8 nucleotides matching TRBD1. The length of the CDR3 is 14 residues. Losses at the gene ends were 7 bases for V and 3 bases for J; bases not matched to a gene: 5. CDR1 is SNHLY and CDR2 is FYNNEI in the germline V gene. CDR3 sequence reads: CASNGQGLNQPQHF. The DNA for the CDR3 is TGTGCCAGCAATGGACAGGGTCTCAATCAGCCCCAGCATTTT.

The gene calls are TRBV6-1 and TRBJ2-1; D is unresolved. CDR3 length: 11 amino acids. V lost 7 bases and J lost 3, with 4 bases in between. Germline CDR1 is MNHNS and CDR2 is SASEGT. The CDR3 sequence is CASTFYNEQFF. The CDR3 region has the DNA TGTGCCAGCACCTTCTACAATGAGCAGTTCTTC.

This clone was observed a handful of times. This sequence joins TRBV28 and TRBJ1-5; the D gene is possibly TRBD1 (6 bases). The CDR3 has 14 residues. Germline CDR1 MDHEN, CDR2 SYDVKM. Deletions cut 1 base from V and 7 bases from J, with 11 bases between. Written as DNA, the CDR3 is TGTGCCAGCAGTTTATACAGGGAGGGGCAGCCCCAGCATTTT. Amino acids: CASSLYREGQPQHF.

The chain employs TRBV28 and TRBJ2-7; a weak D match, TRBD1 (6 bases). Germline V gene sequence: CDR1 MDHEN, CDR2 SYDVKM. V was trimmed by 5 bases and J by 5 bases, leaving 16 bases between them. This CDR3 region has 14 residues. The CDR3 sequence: CASSRQVSGDEQYF. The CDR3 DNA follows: TGTGCCAGCAGTCGACAGGTAAGTGGGGACGAGCAGTACTTC. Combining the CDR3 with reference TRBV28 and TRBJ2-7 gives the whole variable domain DVKVTQSSRYLVKRTGEKVFLECVQDMDHENMFWYRQDPGLGLRLIYFSYDVKMKEKGDIPEGYSVSREKKERFSLILESASTNQTSMYLCASSRQVSGDEQYFGPGTRLTVT.

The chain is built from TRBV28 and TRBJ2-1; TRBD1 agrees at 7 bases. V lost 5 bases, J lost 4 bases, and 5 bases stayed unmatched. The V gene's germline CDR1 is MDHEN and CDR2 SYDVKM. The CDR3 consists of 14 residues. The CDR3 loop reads CASSHLDRYNEQFF. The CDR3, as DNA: TGTGCCAGCAGTCACCTGGACAGGTACAATGAGCAGTTCTTC.

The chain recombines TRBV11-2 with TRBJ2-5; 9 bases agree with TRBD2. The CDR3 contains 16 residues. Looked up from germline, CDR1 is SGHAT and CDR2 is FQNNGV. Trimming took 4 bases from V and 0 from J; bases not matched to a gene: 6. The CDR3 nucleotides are TGTGCCAGCAGCTCCGCCGGACTAGCGAACCAAGAGACCCAGTACTTC. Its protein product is CASSSAGLANQETQYF. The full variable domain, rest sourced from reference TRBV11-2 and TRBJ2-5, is EAGVAQSPRYKIIEKRQSVAFWCNPISGHATLYWYQQILGQGPKLLIQFQNNGVVDDSQLPKDRFSAERLKGVDSTLKIQPAKLEDSAVYLCASSSAGLANQETQYFGPGTRLLVL.